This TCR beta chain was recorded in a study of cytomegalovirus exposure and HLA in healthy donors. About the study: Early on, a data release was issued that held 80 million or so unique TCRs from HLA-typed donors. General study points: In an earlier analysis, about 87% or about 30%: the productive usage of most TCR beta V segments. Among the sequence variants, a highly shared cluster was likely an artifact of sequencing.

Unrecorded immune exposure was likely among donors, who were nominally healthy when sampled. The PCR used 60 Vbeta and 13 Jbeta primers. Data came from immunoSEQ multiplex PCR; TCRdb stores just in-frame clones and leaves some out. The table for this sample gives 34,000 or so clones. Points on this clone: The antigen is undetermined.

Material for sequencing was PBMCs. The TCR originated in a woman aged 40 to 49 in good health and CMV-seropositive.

Here the CDR3 reads CSVGGGDQPQHF. The CDR3 region has the DNA TGCAGCGTTGGTGGGGGCGATCAGCCCCAGCATTTT. The chain joins TRBV29-1 to TRBJ1-5, with D tentatively TRBD1 (6 bases). CDR1 and CDR2 (germline): SQVTM, ANQGSEA. This CDR3 has 12 amino acids. V lost 4 bases and J lost 5, with 9 bases in between.